This T cell receptor (beta chain) was observed in a study of control samples from healthy donors and cancer patients. Only in-frame clones appear in the TCRdb table, and some are missing; sequencing was by immunoSEQ multiplex PCR. Altogether 90,000 to 100,000 clones are present, around 90% being singletons, with the ten largest covering around an eighth. V gave up 4 bases and J gave up 0 bases, with 10 bases separating them. This CDR3 is 14 amino acids long. Germline lookup yields CDR1 SGHKS and CDR2 YYEKEE (reference sequence). The sequenced material came from blood. This rearrangement joins TRBV5-5 to TRBJ1-2; D may be TRBD1 (5 bases). The sequence was collected from a woman between 65 and 79 years old in good health. The CDR3 bases are TGTGCCAGCAGCCCGGGCAGGGCTAACTATGGCTACACCTTC. Its translation: CASSPGRANYGYTF.